This T cell receptor beta chain appears in the sequencing data of a study of OX40 agonist ivuxolimab in advanced cancers. Study at large: The diagnoses of dose-escalation patients were hepatocellular carcinoma, melanoma, renal cell or head and neck cancer.

General study findings and limits: Individuals who were partial responders at 0.1-3.0 mg/kg had clonal expansion that ranked among the lowest. Normalized T-cell clonal expansion was also low in some nonresponders. At doses 0.1 to 3.0 mg/kg, CD4+ and CD8+ clones expanded.

The CDR3 totals 16 residues. The V segment lost 5 bases and the J segment 3 bases; nucleotides outside the gene matches: 12. Germline CDR1 and CDR2: SGHVS and FQNEAQ. This clone was picked up one time. As yet, its antigen is unknown. The method was immunoSEQ multiplex PCR; TCRdb's version includes in-frame clones alone and lacks a portion of them. Here the sample spans 94,000 or so clones, roughly 84% being singletons. The input for sequencing was CD4+ or CD8+ T cells sorted from blood, taken in a trial of the OX40 agonist ivuxolimab. This sequence was found in an adult with an advanced solid tumor such as melanoma, head and neck, liver or kidney cancer. This rearrangement joins TRBV7-8 to TRBJ2-7, with 8 bases matching TRBD1. CDR3 in amino acids: CASSAGAPTGGYEQYF. In DNA, the CDR3 is TGTGCCAGCAGCGCGGGTGCCCCCACAGGGGGCTACGAGCAGTACTTC. Variable domain in full (rest from reference TRBV7-8 and TRBJ2-7): GAGVSQSPRYKVAKRGQDVALRCDPISGHVSLFWYQQALGQGPEFLTYFQNEAQLDKSGLPSDRFFAERPEGSVSTLKIQRTQQEDSAVYLCASSAGAPTGGYEQYFGPGTRLTVT.